The source of this TCR beta chain is a study of blood T cells in healthy people across ages. Notes on the study in general: A strong correlation between TCR beta diversity and naive T cell percentage was seen. Compared with aged donors, long-lived donors showed fewer expanded clones, suggesting selection.

Sample-barcoded 5' priming and a J-beta primer mix drove a second PCR of about 7 to 12 cycles. The study obtained at least 2.5 million CDR3-containing paired-end reads from every sample. TCRdb independently ran MiXCR on the 5' RACE reads; one entry per CDR3 protein. The sample lists approximately 1.5 million distinct CDR3 sequences, less than 45% occurring once. This clonotype was found a few times. Its antigen is unidentified. Healthy Caucasian individuals from Russia aged roughly 6 to 95 were enrolled as donors. The material sequenced was blood. The origin of this receptor is a woman in her late teens or twenties in good health.

Here the CDR3 reads CASKPFDSYGYTF. CDR3 nucleotides: TGTGCCAGCAAACCCTTCGACAGCTATGGCTACACCTTC. This chain joins TRBV6-1 and TRBJ1-2, with a tentative D call TRBD1 (5 bases). Germline CDR1 reads MNHNS; CDR2 reads SASEGT. The CDR3 sequence is 13 residues long. V was pared by 7 bases and J by 4 bases, with 13 bases between.